These 17 T cell receptor beta chains were sequenced from one sample in a study of human T cells and chemical hapten exposure. Each CDR3 protein is one row after TCRdb ran MiXCR on the RACE reads. The sample lists under 100,000 distinct CDR3 sequences; 11% were seen once. Time point indicated: patch test 3, about 24 weeks after DPC sensitization. Treatment reported: therapeutic diphenylcyclopropenone sensitization with weekly scalp DPC. The sequenced sample was whole blood, obtained in connection with sensitization to the hapten diphenylcyclopropenone (DPC). The receptors shown here come from a woman in her forties or fifties with alopecia areata. Some clones in this sample may be carry-over from other donors' samples.

The V and J genes are TRBV6-2 or TRBV6-3 and TRBJ2-1, with D uncertain. Per the germline V gene, CDR1 is MNHEY and CDR2 is SVGEGT. The CDR3 extends over 14 amino acids. Trimming removed 2 bases at V and 3 bases at J, with 8 bases between. CDR3 in DNA: TGTGCCAGCAGTTACCCAGAGCGCTACAATGAGCAGTTCTTC. Its translation is CASSYPERYNEQFF.

In this sample, this clonotype turned up a few times. This sequence joins TRBV7-6 and TRBJ2-5; D possibly matches TRBD1 or TRBD2 (6 bases each). Trimming took off 5 bases at V and 4 bases at J, with 20 bases between the two ends. Germline CDR1 reads SGHVS; CDR2 reads FNYEAQ. The CDR3 extends over 16 amino acids. CDR3 region: CASSPGLVGGAETQYF. The CDR3 DNA is TGTGCCAGCAGCCCCGGCCTCGTGGGGGGCGCAGAGACCCAGTACTTC.

This clonotype showed up just a few times. V and J are TRBV7-2 and TRBJ2-2; 15 bases line up with TRBD2. Per the germline V gene, CDR1 is SGHTA and CDR2 is FQGNSA. The junction had 2 bases not matched to a gene; V was cut back by 5 bases and J by 4 bases. The CDR3 covers 16 residues. Here the CDR3 DNA reads TGTGCCAGCAGCACGGGACTAGCGGGAGGCACCGGGGAGCTGTTTTTT. It is translated as CASSTGLAGGTGELFF.

The sample holds many counts of this clonotype. This chain connects TRBV20-1 to TRBJ2-5; TRBD2 agrees at 7 bases. The V segment lost 5 bases and the J segment 4 bases; nucleotides outside the gene matches: 7. The length of the CDR3 is 13 residues. Looked up from germline, CDR1 is DFQATT and CDR2 is SNEGSKA (reference sequence). CDR3 DNA: TGCAGTGCTCCTAGGACTAGGAGAGAGACCCAGTACTTC. This translates into CSAPRTRRETQYF.

The chain employs TRBV3-1 and TRBJ1-5; TRBD1 matches 11 bases. Trimming at V came to 3 bases and at J to 5 bases, leaving 3 bases not matched to a gene. Germline CDR1 reads LGHDT; CDR2 reads YNNKEL (reference sequence). This CDR3 spans 15 amino acids. The CDR3 sequence: CASSQGTGGYQPQHF. The DNA for the CDR3 is TGTGCCAGCAGCCAGGGGACAGGGGGGTATCAGCCCCAGCATTTT.

This clonotype was detected only a few times. CDR3 loop: CASSYSGISNEQYF. CDR3 DNA: TGTGCCAGCAGCTACTCAGGGATATCCAACGAGCAGTACTTC. The rearrangement links TRBV7-9 to TRBJ2-7, with a weak D call TRBD1 (5 bases). The germline gives CDR1 SEHNR, CDR2 FQNEAQ (reference sequence). The ends were cut back, 4 bases at V and 5 bases at J, with 15 bases in the middle. This CDR3 spans 14 amino acids.

This clonotype was counted ten times or more. This chain uses TRBV7-9 with TRBJ2-2, with D tentatively TRBD2 (6 bases). Germline V gene lookup returns CDR1 SEHNR and CDR2 FQNEAQ (reference sequence). V dropped 6 bases and J dropped 3 bases, with 11 bases sitting between them. This CDR3 comprises 14 residues. DNA for the CDR3: TGTGCCAGCAGAGCCGGGAGTTACACCGGGGAGCTGTTTTTT. This encodes CASRAGSYTGELFF.

There are many counts of this clonotype. The chain is built from TRBV6-2 or TRBV6-3 and TRBJ2-7; D gene ambiguous. Germline values: CDR1 MNHEY, CDR2 SVGEGT. Trimming shortened V by 6 bases and J by 6 bases, and 15 bases separated the two germline ends. This CDR3 is 13 amino acids long. The CDR3 sequence: CASSWKPTGEQYF. CDR3 DNA: TGTGCCAGCAGCTGGAAACCAACGGGCGAGCAGTACTTC.

This clonotype was detected many times. CDR3 residues: CASTGGDQQYF. CDR3 sequence (DNA): TGTGCCAGCACCGGGGGGGACCAGCAGTACTTC. The rearrangement joins TRBV28 to TRBJ2-7; 8 bases line up with TRBD2. V dropped 7 bases and J dropped 8; count of bases not matched to a gene: 4. The CDR3 runs to 11 residues. Per the germline V gene, CDR1 is MDHEN and CDR2 is SYDVKM.

This clonotype has ten or more counts. The V gene is TRBV28, the J gene TRBJ2-7; 7 bases match TRBD1. V was pared by 6 bases and J by 6 bases, with 5 bases of the junction left unmatched. The CDR3 has 12 amino acids. Germline V gives CDR1 MDHEN, CDR2 SYDVKM. The DNA of the CDR3 is TGTGCCAGCAGCTTAAGGGGGCGCGAGCAGTACTTC. This sequence encodes CASSLRGREQYF. The full variable domain, with the rest looked up from reference TRBV28 and TRBJ2-7, is DVKVTQSSRYLVKRTGEKVFLECVQDMDHENMFWYRQDPGLGLRLIYFSYDVKMKEKGDIPEGYSVSREKKERFSLILESASTNQTSMYLCASSLRGREQYFGPGTRLTVT.

The sample holds many counts of this clonotype. This chain connects TRBV20-1 to TRBJ1-6; D is uncertain. Germline V lookup: CDR1 DFQATT, CDR2 SNEGSKA (reference sequence). Trimming removed 2 bases at V and 10 bases at J, with 9 bases between. This CDR3 has 12 residues. For the CDR3, the DNA is TGCAGTGCTAGATGGGCTGGATCACCCCTCCACTTT. Its translation: CSARWAGSPLHF.

This clonotype was detected a few times. One end of the junction varies from germline; a read error may be responsible. The chain uses TRBV19 and TRBJ1-5, with TRBD1 identical over 9 bases. The germline V gene has CDR1 LNHDA and CDR2 SQIVND (reference sequence). The CDR3 is 17 amino acids. The CDR3 bases are TGTGCCAGTAGCACGAGGGAGGGACAGGGCGCCAATCAGCTCCAGCATTTT. Its protein is CASSTREGQGANQLQHF.

This clonotype was seen ten or more times. The chain is built from TRBV7-2 and TRBJ2-1, with 8 bases aligning to TRBD1. V dropped 5 bases and J dropped 9; count of bases not matched to a gene: 12. Germline-derived CDR1 and CDR2 are SGHTA and FQGNSA. The CDR3 sequence is 15 residues long. The CDR3 coding sequence is TGTGCCAGCAGCCCACCCCCAGGACAGGGAGGTGAGCAGTTCTTC. Amino acid sequence: CASSPPPGQGGEQFF.

This clonotype showed up many times. V is TRBV12-3 or TRBV12-4 and J is TRBJ2-2; D is possibly TRBD2 (6 bases). Between the trimmed V and J ends, which lost 5 bases and 0 bases, there was a span of 16 bases. The CDR3 is made up of 17 amino acids. The CDR3 nucleotides are TGTGCCAGCAGTCCGCGGGGAAGCGGTGCGAACACCGGGGAGCTGTTTTTT. This gives the protein CASSPRGSGANTGELFF.

This clonotype was recorded many times. This chain links TRBV10-2 with TRBJ2-2; 8 bases fit TRBD2. This CDR3 comprises 15 residues. In germline, CDR1 is WSHSY, CDR2 SAAADI. V trimming: 7 bases; J trimming: 4 bases; junction bases outside the gene matches: 8. The CDR3 region has the DNA TGCGCCAGCACGGTGAGCGGGAGCGGCACCGGGGAGCTGTTTTTT. It yields the protein CASTVSGSGTGELFF.

The sample holds a few counts of this clonotype. The V and J genes are TRBV18 and TRBJ2-7; D possibly corresponds to TRBD1 (7 bases). Germline V gives CDR1 KGHSH, CDR2 LQKENI. This CDR3 has 15 residues. Trimming left V 2 bases short and J 5 bases short, with 16 bases between. CDR3 nucleotide sequence: TGTGCCAGCTCACCATCTAGGCAGGGGGGCGACGAGCAGTACTTC. This gives the protein CASSPSRQGGDEQYF.

The chain carries TRBV6-1 and TRBJ1-2; D is unclear. The V gene lost 5 bases and the J gene lost 7 bases, with 8 bases spanning the gap. The CDR3 is made up of 11 amino acids. The germline CDR1 and CDR2 sequences are MNHNS and SASEGT. In DNA form, the CDR3 reads TGTGCCAGCAGTCGGTGGTTTGGCTACACCTTC. It translates to CASSRWFGYTF.